The clone carrying this T cell receptor (beta chain) was found once. This entry belongs to a study of blood T cell repertoires in COVID-19. The CDR3 length is 19 residues. CDR1 is KGHSH and CDR2 is LQKENI in the germline V gene. With V trimmed by 0 bases and J by 8 bases, 18 bases remained unmatched. TCRdb's copy holds only in-frame clones and misses some; the assay was immunoSEQ multiplex PCR. The data contain about 120,000 clones, roughly 89% of them singletons. The chain uses TRBV18 and TRBJ1-2, with 10 bases lining up with TRBD1. This sequence was found in an older woman with COVID-19, enrolled during active disease. The sequenced sample was peripheral blood. The CDR3 coding sequence is TGTGCCAGCTCACCACCTCTGGGGGCCCCGGGACAGGGGACTGGCGGCTACACCTTC. It encodes CASSPPLGAPGQGTGGYTF. The variable domain in full, completed from reference TRBV18 and TRBJ1-2, reads NAGVMQNPRHLVRRRGQEARLRCSPMKGHSHVYWYRQLPEEGLKFMVYLQKENIIDESGMPKERFSAEFPKEGPSILRIQQVVRGDSAAYFCASSPPLGAPGQGTGGYTFGSGTRLTVV.